One and the same sample provided the 19 T cell receptor beta chains below, sequenced in a study of T cell repertoires in aging, cancer and after chemotherapy. TCR beta rearrangements were amplified from peripheral blood genomic DNA. Rearranged V-D-J TRB sequences were amplified with a mixed TRB-A/B primer pool. MiXCR was run by TCRdb on the multiplex PCR reads, yielding one entry per CDR3 protein. The profile shows fewer than 12,000 distinct CDR3 sequences, roughly a third of them singletons. Material: blood. Receptors originate from a human donor in good health.

This chain joins TRBV12-3 or TRBV12-4 and TRBJ2-1; D may be TRBD1 (6 bases). The CDR3 loop spans 15 amino acids. V gave up 5 bases and J gave up 2 bases, with 13 bases separating them. Here the CDR3 reads CASSKKTGAYNEQFF. The CDR3 region has the DNA TGTGCCAGCAGTAAAAAGACAGGAGCCTACAATGAGCAGTTCTTC.

The rearrangement uses TRBV6-5 and TRBJ2-7, with no clear D. The CDR3 is 17 amino acids. The germline V gene has CDR1 MNHEY and CDR2 SVGAGI. Trimming stripped 7 bases from V and 7 bases from J, with 29 bases between. In nucleotides, the CDR3 is TGTGCCAGCACAACGCGGAAGGCGGTACAAAGGTGGTCGGAGCAGTACTTC. The encoded protein is CASTTRKAVQRWSEQYF.

This clonotype was seen a handful of times. This rearrangement joins TRBV10-1 to TRBJ2-1; 9 bases line up with TRBD2. Germline loops: CDR1 WNHNN, CDR2 SYGVQD (reference sequence). J was trimmed by 2 bases and V by 0 bases; bases with no gene match: 11. This CDR3 has 19 residues. CDR3 in amino acids: CASSESRRREGTPYNEQFF. For the CDR3, the DNA is TGCGCCAGCAGTGAGTCGAGAAGGCGGGAGGGGACGCCCTACAATGAGCAGTTCTTC.

This clonotype has more than one count but fewer than ten. This sequence joins TRBV10-3 and TRBJ2-7; TRBD1 matches 9 bases. The V segment lost 4 bases and the J segment 5 bases; nucleotides outside the gene matches: 6. The CDR3 sequence is 14 residues long. CDR1 is ENHRY and CDR2 is SYGVKD in the germline V gene. The CDR3 DNA reads as TGTGCCATCAGTGGCGGGACAGGGCGGGACGAGCAGTACTTC. Residues: CAISGGTGRDEQYF.

In this sample, this clonotype turned up a few times. The chain has TRBV27 and TRBJ2-7, with a weak D call TRBD2 (6 bases). This CDR3 has 13 residues. Germline V lookup: CDR1 MNHEY, CDR2 SMNVEV (reference sequence). This CDR3 is CAPSRGGPYEQYF. CDR3 nucleotide sequence: TGTGCACCCTCGAGGGGAGGTCCCTACGAGCAGTACTTC.

This rearrangement joins TRBV6-5 to TRBJ1-1; possibly TRBD1 for D (5 bases). Germline V CDR1 and CDR2: MNHEY, SVGAGI. V lost 7 bases, J lost 3 bases, and 15 bases lay in between. This CDR3 contains 14 residues. The CDR3 sequence: CASTRGGYDTEAFF. In DNA form, the CDR3 reads TGTGCCAGCACAAGGGGCGGGTACGACACTGAAGCTTTCTTT.

The chain has TRBV20-1 and TRBJ2-6, with D possibly called TRBD1 or TRBD2 (5 bases each). CDR1 is DFQATT, CDR2 SNEGSKA, per germline (reference sequence). The CDR3 spans 14 residues. V was shortened by 0 bases and J by 2 bases, with 5 bases between the two germline ends. CDR3 nucleotides: TGCAGTGCTAGAGAGGGGGCTGGGGCCAACGTCCTGACTTTC. It codes for CSAREGAGANVLTF.

This clonotype was recorded a few times. The chain combines TRBV27 with TRBJ2-3; 14 bases match TRBD2. Per germline, CDR1 MNHEY and CDR2 SMNVEV (reference sequence). CDR3 length: 16 residues. J was trimmed by 7 bases and V by 5 bases; bases with no gene match: 8. In DNA, the CDR3 is TGTGCCAGCAGTCCCGGGACTAGCGGGAGTGAGTATACGCAGTATTTT. Translated: CASSPGTSGSEYTQYF.

The chain uses TRBV5-4 and TRBJ1-5; D is possibly TRBD1 (5 bases). Germline V gene sequence: CDR1 SGHNT, CDR2 YYREEE (reference sequence). The CDR3 spans 13 residues. V lost 4 bases to trimming and J lost 1 base, with 6 bases between them. This chain's CDR3 is CASSRDSNQPQHF. The CDR3 DNA is TGTGCCAGCAGCCGGGACAGCAATCAGCCCCAGCATTTT.

By its share, this clonotype is medium-sized. The chain uses TRBV6-5 and TRBJ2-3; 7 bases agree with TRBD1. The ends lost 6 bases at V and 3 bases at J; junction bases unmatched: 15. Germline CDR1 MNHEY, CDR2 SVGAGI. There are 17 residues in the CDR3. In DNA form, the CDR3 reads TGTGCCAGCAGCCGGAGACATACCGGGACAGCTACAGATACGCAGTATTTT. This codes for CASSRRHTGTATDTQYF.

Details on this clonotype: A much bigger clone sits one base away, suggesting this may be a read error. The rearrangement joins TRBV19 to TRBJ2-3; TRBD2 agrees at 13 bases. Germline values: CDR1 LNHDA, CDR2 SQIVND (reference sequence). The CDR3 is made up of 15 amino acids. This CDR3 is CARSRGLAGKDTQYF. The CDR3 region has the DNA TGTGCCCGTAGCCGGGGACTAGCGGGAAAGGATACGCAGTATTTT. Together with reference TRBV19 and TRBJ2-3, the CDR3 gives the full variable domain: DGGITQSPKYLFRKEGQNVTLSCEQNLNHDAMYWYRQDPGQGLRLIYYSQIVNDFQKGDIAEGYSVSREKKESFPLTVTSAQKNPTAFYLCARSRGLAGKDTQYFGPGTRLTVL.

By its share, this clonotype is medium-sized. The V and J genes are TRBV27 and TRBJ2-5; D is undetermined. CDR1 is MNHEY and CDR2 is SMNVEV in the germline V gene (reference sequence). V was pared by 3 bases and J by 1 base, with 6 bases between. The CDR3 sequence is 13 residues long. The CDR3 sequence: CASSFHSQETQYF. The CDR3 DNA reads as TGTGCCAGCAGTTTCCACAGCCAAGAGACCCAGTACTTC.

A note on this clonotype: A much bigger clone sits one base away, suggesting this may be a read error. The chain has TRBV29-1 and TRBJ2-7; perhaps TRBD2 as D (6 bases). With 6 bases removed from V and 7 bases from J, the gap between germline ends came to 22 bases. The CDR3 contains 14 residues. The germline V gene encodes CDR1 SQVTM and CDR2 ANQGSEA. This chain's CDR3 is CSVPESGVMGEQYF. CDR3 DNA sequence: TGCAGCGTACCCGAGTCGGGGGTTATGGGAGAGCAGTACTTC.

This clonotype has more than one count but fewer than ten. The CDR3 DNA sequence: TGTGCCAGCAGCGCGCCGGGACAGGGCCGAGAGGGCTACACCTTC. Its protein is CASSAPGQGREGYTF. The rearrangement joins TRBV6-1 to TRBJ1-2; 9 nucleotides match TRBD1. Trimming cost V 6 bases and J 8 bases; bases outside gene matches: 13. This CDR3 spans 15 amino acids. Looked up from germline, CDR1 is MNHNS and CDR2 is SASEGT.

This chain joins TRBV28 and TRBJ2-7; a weak D match, TRBD1 (6 bases). CDR1 and CDR2 (germline): MDHEN, SYDVKM. The CDR3 has 15 amino acids. V was trimmed by 5 bases and J by 0 bases, leaving 14 bases between them. The CDR3 loop reads CASSLGGHDSYEQYF. CDR3 nucleotides: TGTGCCAGCAGTCTTGGGGGACATGACTCCTACGAGCAGTACTTC.

The rearrangement joins TRBV11-3 to TRBJ1-2; D remains ambiguous. Germline V gene lookup returns CDR1 SGHNT and CDR2 YENEEA. V dropped 5 bases and J dropped 8 bases, with 15 bases sitting between them. This CDR3 comprises 13 residues. This chain's CDR3 is CASSTTRAVGYTF. Written as DNA, the CDR3 is TGTGCCAGCAGCACCACCCGGGCTGTGGGCTACACCTTC.

By its share, this clonotype is medium-sized. CDR3 sequence (DNA): TGTGCCAGCAGTTCAGGGCTGGGGCCGGCCTCTGGGGCCAACGTCCTGACTTTC. It yields the protein CASSSGLGPASGANVLTF. The chain joins TRBV27 to TRBJ2-6; possible D gene TRBD1, 5 bases. V gave up 4 bases and J gave up 0 bases, with 16 bases separating them. The CDR3 is made up of 18 amino acids. Germline CDR1 and CDR2: MNHEY and SMNVEV (reference sequence).

By sample share, this clonotype is medium-sized. V usage is TRBV19 and J usage is TRBJ1-5, with no clear D. The CDR3 is 15 amino acids. CDR1 is LNHDA and CDR2 is SQIVND in the germline V gene (reference sequence). V was cut by 6 bases and J by 4 bases, with 16 bases left in between. CDR3 protein: CASSPMGRTNQPQHF. In DNA, the CDR3 is TGTGCCAGTAGCCCCATGGGCAGGACTAATCAGCCCCAGCATTTT.

This clonotype turned up a few times. The V gene is TRBV6-1, the J gene TRBJ2-6; D might be TRBD2 (5 bases). CDR1 and CDR2 (germline): MNHNS, SASEGT. There are 14 residues in the CDR3. V lost 3 bases to trimming and J lost 3 bases, with 6 bases between them. The DNA of the CDR3 is TGTGCCAGCAGTGAGGGGAGTGGGGCCAACGTCCTGACTTTC. Protein product: CASSEGSGANVLTF.